This T cell receptor (beta chain) was identified in a study of blood T cell repertoires in COVID-19. Turning to the study itself: The United States, Italy and Spain supplied acute and convalescent COVID-19 samples.

A single count supports this clone. Libraries were prepared by immunoSEQ multiplex PCR; TCRdb keeps only in-frame clonotypes and omits some of them. Of fewer than 250,000 clones in the sample, roughly 90% were seen once. Participants spanned ages about 18 to 89 years and resided in 20 to 30 US areas. In assigning cohorts, the study relied on participant-reported clinical history. Each recovered donor of Cohort 3 presented with two negative PCRs, clearance, or symptom resolution. The sequenced sample consisted of PBMCs or T cells enriched from blood (not recorded which). The receptor was isolated from a woman in her late teens or twenties who had recovered from COVID-19.

CDR3 sequence reads: CASSVERGSYEQYF. As DNA, the CDR3 is TGTGCCAGCAGCGTGGAACGGGGATCCTACGAGCAGTACTTC. The V gene is TRBV11-2, the J gene TRBJ2-7, with a possible D match to TRBD2 (5 bases). Per the germline V gene, CDR1 is SGHAT and CDR2 is FQNNGV. This CDR3 is 14 amino acids long. V lost 5 bases to trimming and J lost 1 base, with 12 bases between them.